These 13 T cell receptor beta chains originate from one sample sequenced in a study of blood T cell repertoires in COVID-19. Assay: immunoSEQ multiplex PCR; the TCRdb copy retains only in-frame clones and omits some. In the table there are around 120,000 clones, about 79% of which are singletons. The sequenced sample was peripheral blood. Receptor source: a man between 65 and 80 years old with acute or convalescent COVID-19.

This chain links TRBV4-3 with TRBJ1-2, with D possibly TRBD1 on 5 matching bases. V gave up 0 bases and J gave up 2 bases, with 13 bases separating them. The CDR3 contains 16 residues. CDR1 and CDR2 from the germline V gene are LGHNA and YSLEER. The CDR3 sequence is CASSQEGTGWNYGYTF. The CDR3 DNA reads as TGCGCCAGCAGCCAAGAGGGGACTGGCTGGAACTATGGCTACACCTTC.

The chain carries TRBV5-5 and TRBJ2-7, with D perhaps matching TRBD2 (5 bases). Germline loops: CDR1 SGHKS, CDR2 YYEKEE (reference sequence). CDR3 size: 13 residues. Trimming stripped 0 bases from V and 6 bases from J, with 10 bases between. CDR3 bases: TGTGCCAGCAGCTTGGGAGGAGGCCGCGAGCAGTACTTC. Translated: CASSLGGGREQYF.

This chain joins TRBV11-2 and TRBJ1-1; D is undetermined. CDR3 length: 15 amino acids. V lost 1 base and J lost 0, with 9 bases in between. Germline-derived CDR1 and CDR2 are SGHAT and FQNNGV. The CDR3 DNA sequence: TGTGCCAGCAGCTTAGCAGGTTCTATGAACACTGAAGCTTTCTTT. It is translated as CASSLAGSMNTEAFF.

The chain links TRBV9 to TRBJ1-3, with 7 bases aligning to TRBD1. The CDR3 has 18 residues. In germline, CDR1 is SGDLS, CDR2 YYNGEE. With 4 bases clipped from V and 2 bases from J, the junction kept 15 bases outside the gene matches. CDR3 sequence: CASSKSPRQGLTGNTIYF. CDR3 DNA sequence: TGTGCCAGCAGCAAATCTCCCCGACAGGGTCTAACTGGAAACACCATATATTTT.

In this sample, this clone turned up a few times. The CDR3 sequence: CASSLPNTEAFF. As DNA, the CDR3 is TGTGCCAGCAGCCTCCCGAACACTGAAGCTTTCTTT. The rearrangement links TRBV11-3 to TRBJ1-1; no definite D call. CDR3 size: 12 residues. Trimming pared 5 bases from V and 1 base from J, leaving 5 bases between. Germline V CDR1 and CDR2: SGHNT, YENEEA.

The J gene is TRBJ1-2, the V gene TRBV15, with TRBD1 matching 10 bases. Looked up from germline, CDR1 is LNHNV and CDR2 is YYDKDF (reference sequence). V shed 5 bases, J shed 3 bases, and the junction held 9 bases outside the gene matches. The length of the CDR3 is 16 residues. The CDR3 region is CATSVGGTGEDYGYTF. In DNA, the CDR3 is TGTGCCACCAGCGTAGGGGGGACAGGGGAGGACTATGGCTACACCTTC.

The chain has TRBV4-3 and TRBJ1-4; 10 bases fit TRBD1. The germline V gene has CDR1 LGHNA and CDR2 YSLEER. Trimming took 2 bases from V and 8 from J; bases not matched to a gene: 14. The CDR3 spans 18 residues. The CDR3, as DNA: TGCGCCAGCAGCCAACACCGGGACAGGGGTTTGGCGTTCGAAAAACTGTTTTTT. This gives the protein CASSQHRDRGLAFEKLFF.

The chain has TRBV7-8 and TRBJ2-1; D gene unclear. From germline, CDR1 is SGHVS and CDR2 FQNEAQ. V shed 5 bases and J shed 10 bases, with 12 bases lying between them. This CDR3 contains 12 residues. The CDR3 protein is CASSHREREQFF. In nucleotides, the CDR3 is TGTGCCAGCAGCCACCGCGAGAGGGAGCAGTTCTTC.

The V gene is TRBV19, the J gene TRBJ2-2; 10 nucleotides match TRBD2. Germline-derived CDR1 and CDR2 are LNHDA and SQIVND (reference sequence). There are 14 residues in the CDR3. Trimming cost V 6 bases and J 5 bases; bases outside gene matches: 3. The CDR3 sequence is CASRSGGGTGELFF. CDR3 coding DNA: TGTGCCAGTAGGAGCGGGGGGGGAACCGGGGAGCTGTTTTTT.

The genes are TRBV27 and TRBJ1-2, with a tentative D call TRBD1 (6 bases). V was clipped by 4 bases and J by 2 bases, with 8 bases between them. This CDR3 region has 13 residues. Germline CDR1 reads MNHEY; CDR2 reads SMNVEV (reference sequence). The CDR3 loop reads CASSYRENYGYTF. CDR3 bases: TGTGCCAGCAGTTACAGGGAAAACTATGGCTACACCTTC.

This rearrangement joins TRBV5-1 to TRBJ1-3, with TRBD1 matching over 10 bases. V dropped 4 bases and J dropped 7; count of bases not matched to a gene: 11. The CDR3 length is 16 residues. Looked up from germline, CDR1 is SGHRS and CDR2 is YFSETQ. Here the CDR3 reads CASSLREPGQGNTIYF. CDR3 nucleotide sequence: TGCGCCAGCAGCCTCCGCGAACCGGGACAGGGGAACACCATATATTTT.

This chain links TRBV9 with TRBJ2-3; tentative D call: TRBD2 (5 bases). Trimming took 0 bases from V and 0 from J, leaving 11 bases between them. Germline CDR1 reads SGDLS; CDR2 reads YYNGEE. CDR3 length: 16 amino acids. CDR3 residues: CASSVVTDLSTDTQYF. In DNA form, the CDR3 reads TGTGCCAGCAGCGTAGTGACGGACTTAAGCACAGATACGCAGTATTTT.

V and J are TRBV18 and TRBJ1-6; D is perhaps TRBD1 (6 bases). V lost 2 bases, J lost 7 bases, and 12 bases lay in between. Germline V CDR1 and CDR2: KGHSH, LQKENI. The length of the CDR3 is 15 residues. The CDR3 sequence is CASSPSGGTNSPLHF. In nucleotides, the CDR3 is TGTGCCAGCTCACCATCGGGGGGCACCAATTCACCCCTCCACTTT.